The 12 T cell receptor beta chains given below trace back to one sample, sequenced in a study of blood T cell repertoires in COVID-19. TCRdb keeps only in-frame clones here, not all; method: immunoSEQ multiplex PCR. Of about 76,000 clones listed, 65% to 90% are singletons. Sequencing was done on a sample of peripheral blood. The receptors stem from a man older than 75 with acute or convalescent COVID-19.

The genes are TRBV12-3 or TRBV12-4 and TRBJ1-5; no reliable D call. V lost 4 bases, J lost 9 bases, and 10 bases lay in between. The length of the CDR3 is 12 residues. CDR3 region: CASSYPGWPQHF. The CDR3 region has the DNA TGTGCCAGCAGTTATCCCGGTTGGCCCCAGCATTTT.

This clone was recorded only once. The chain recombines TRBV19 with TRBJ2-1; D might be TRBD2 (6 bases). The V end was cut by 6 bases, the J end by 8 bases, with 8 bases between. Germline V gene lookup returns CDR1 LNHDA and CDR2 SQIVND (reference sequence). This CDR3 spans 11 amino acids. CDR3: CASRAGYEQFF. The CDR3 DNA follows: TGTGCCAGTAGGGCGGGGTATGAGCAGTTCTTC.

The gene calls are TRBV7-2 and TRBJ2-1, with D maybe TRBD2 (6 bases). The CDR3 consists of 14 residues. With 3 bases removed from V and 5 bases from J, the gap between germline ends came to 11 bases. Germline V gene lookup returns CDR1 SGHTA and CDR2 FQGNSA. For the CDR3, the DNA is TGTGCCAGCAGCTTCTCGGGACTGCACAATGAGCAGTTCTTC. As protein: CASSFSGLHNEQFF.

This chain connects TRBV10-3 to TRBJ2-3; D may be TRBD2 (6 bases). The CDR3 length is 13 residues. Germline V gene lookup returns CDR1 ENHRY and CDR2 SYGVKD. Between the trimmed V and J ends, which lost 5 bases and 1 base, there was a span of 7 bases. The CDR3 loop reads CAISLAGTDTQYF. The CDR3 DNA reads as TGTGCCATCAGTTTAGCGGGCACAGATACGCAGTATTTT.

The chain employs TRBV7-9 and TRBJ1-3; 7 bases agree with TRBD1. The CDR3 is 15 amino acids. The germline V gene encodes CDR1 SEHNR and CDR2 FQNEAQ (reference sequence). Trimming at V came to 2 bases and at J to 15 bases, leaving 16 bases not matched to a gene. The CDR3 loop reads CASSLSAYRDSSQYF. CDR3 nucleotides: TGTGCCAGCAGCTTATCCGCTTACAGGGACAGCTCTCAATATTTT.

J is TRBJ1-6 and V is TRBV18; D unresolved. The CDR3 extends over 14 amino acids. V lost 6 bases to trimming and J lost 10 bases, with 16 bases between them. Per germline, CDR1 KGHSH and CDR2 LQKENI. CDR3 loop: CASSPGRVESPLHF. CDR3 nucleotide sequence: TGTGCCAGCTCCCCCGGGAGGGTCGAGTCACCCCTCCACTTT.

The V and J genes are TRBV20-1 and TRBJ1-6; no reliable D call. The CDR3 totals 15 residues. CDR1 is DFQATT, CDR2 SNEGSKA, per germline (reference sequence). V was clipped by 3 bases and J by 2 bases, with 11 bases between them. DNA of the CDR3: TGCAGTGCTAGTAAGCCCGGGACCTATAATTCACCCCTCCACTTT. Its translation: CSASKPGTYNSPLHF.

The genes are TRBV6-6 and TRBJ2-7, with D possibly TRBD1 on 6 matching bases. The length of the CDR3 is 16 residues. The V gene's germline CDR1 is MNHNY and CDR2 SVGAGI (reference sequence). V was cut by 5 bases and J by 0 bases, with 17 bases left in between. CDR3 DNA: TGTGCCAGCAGTACCCCCGGGACACACATCTCCTACGAGCAGTACTTC. It yields the protein CASSTPGTHISYEQYF.

The gene calls are TRBV5-1 and TRBJ2-7; TRBD2 matches at 8 bases. The V gene end was trimmed by 1 base and the J gene end by 7 bases; junction bases not matched to a gene: 4. The V gene's germline CDR1 is SGHRS and CDR2 YFSETQ. CDR3 length: 13 residues. CDR3 residues: CASSLSTGGEQYF. CDR3 nucleotides: TGCGCCAGCAGCTTGAGTACGGGAGGGGAGCAGTACTTC.

The V and J genes are TRBV29-1 and TRBJ2-5; 9 positions match TRBD1. The CDR3 is 13 residues long. V lost 4 bases to trimming and J lost 5 bases; unmatched junction nucleotides: 5. Germline values: CDR1 SQVTM, CDR2 ANQGSEA. The CDR3 reads CSVAGTGRETQYF. CDR3 coding DNA: TGCAGCGTTGCCGGGACAGGGAGGGAGACCCAGTACTTC.

V is TRBV28 and J is TRBJ2-6; 7 nucleotides align to TRBD1. The CDR3 is 17 residues long. The junction had 5 bases not matched to a gene; V was cut back by 3 bases and J by 0 bases. Germline V gene lookup returns CDR1 MDHEN and CDR2 SYDVKM. The CDR3 sequence: CASSFLQGSSGANVLTF. CDR3 in DNA: TGTGCCAGCAGTTTCCTACAGGGGAGCTCTGGGGCCAACGTCCTGACTTTC.

The genes are TRBV15 and TRBJ1-1; D gene ambiguous. V gave up 0 bases and J gave up 5 bases, with 10 bases separating them. This CDR3 spans 14 amino acids. The germline gives CDR1 LNHNV, CDR2 YYDKDF (reference sequence). This chain's CDR3 is CATSRDLVRTEAFF. CDR3 sequence (DNA): TGTGCCACCAGCAGAGATCTTGTTCGTACTGAAGCTTTCTTT.